The 9 T cell receptor beta chains in this list originate from one sample, sequenced in a study of OX40 agonist ivuxolimab in advanced cancers. Measured with immunoSEQ multiplex PCR; TCRdb has only the in-frame clones, and not every one. In the table there are 60,000 to 100,000 clones, approximately 87% of which are singletons. The sample was CD4+ or CD8+ T cells sorted from blood, taken in a trial of the OX40 agonist ivuxolimab. These receptors all come from an adult with an advanced solid tumor such as melanoma, head and neck, liver or kidney cancer.

The CDR3 nucleotides are TGTGCCAGCAGCTTCGCCGATCAGCCCCAGCATTTT. Residues: CASSFADQPQHF. J is TRBJ1-5 and V is TRBV7-9; D is uncertain. The germline CDR1 and CDR2 sequences are SEHNR and FQNEAQ (reference sequence). The CDR3 runs 12 residues. Trimming shortened V by 3 bases and J by 5 bases, and 5 bases separated the two germline ends.

This clone has more than one count but fewer than ten. The chain couples TRBV19 to TRBJ1-5; D is unclear. The CDR3 consists of 16 residues. V lost 1 base and J 0 bases, leaving 10 bases between the germline ends. Looked up from germline, CDR1 is LNHDA and CDR2 is SQIVND (reference sequence). Here the CDR3 reads CASSIVPAFSNQPQHF. The DNA for the CDR3 is TGTGCCAGTAGTATAGTTCCAGCCTTTAGCAATCAGCCCCAGCATTTT.

V and J are TRBV7-2 and TRBJ2-5, with 7 bases identical to TRBD1. CDR3 size: 13 residues. With V trimmed by 4 bases and J by 5 bases, 4 bases remained unmatched. In germline, CDR1 is SGHTA, CDR2 FQGNSA. The CDR3: CASSSGQSETQYF. The CDR3 DNA sequence: TGTGCCAGCAGCTCGGGACAGTCCGAGACCCAGTACTTC.

The chain links TRBV28 to TRBJ1-4; the D gene is possibly TRBD1 (6 bases). This CDR3 comprises 15 residues. CDR1 MDHEN and CDR2 SYDVKM come from the germline V gene. V lost 5 bases and J 5 bases, leaving 15 bases between the germline ends. This CDR3 is CASSPPGGRNEKLFF. The CDR3 DNA reads as TGTGCCAGCAGTCCACCCGGGGGCCGCAATGAAAAACTGTTTTTT.

This clone was observed a single time. J is TRBJ1-4 and V is TRBV2; 7 nucleotides align to TRBD1. J lost 10 bases, V lost 3 bases, and 8 bases had no gene match. CDR3 size: 14 residues. Germline V gene data show CDR1 as SNHLY and CDR2 as FYNNEI. The CDR3 DNA sequence: TGTGCCAGCAGTGAGGAGACAGGGAATCGAAAACTGTTTTTT. Residues: CASSEETGNRKLFF.

V gene TRBV25-1 combines with J gene TRBJ1-1, with 10 bases fitting TRBD1. V lost 4 bases and J lost 3; bases outside the gene matches: 8. Per the germline V gene, CDR1 is MGHDK and CDR2 is SYGVNS. CDR3 length equals 16 residues. The DNA of the CDR3 is TGTGCCAGCAGTGCCCTCAGGACAGGGGGGGACACTGAAGCTTTCTTT. Its protein is CASSALRTGGDTEAFF.

The gene calls are TRBV6-5 and TRBJ1-2, with D maybe TRBD1 (6 bases). The germline V gene has CDR1 MNHEY and CDR2 SVGAGI. The CDR3 is made up of 14 amino acids. Trimming left V 2 bases short and J 7 bases short, with 14 bases between. Written as DNA, the CDR3 is TGTGCCAGCAGTTACGGGGGCGCAAATCTTGGCTACACCTTC. Translation: CASSYGGANLGYTF.

This sequence joins TRBV7-3 and TRBJ2-2; TRBD1 might be the D (5 bases). This CDR3 is 16 amino acids long. The germline CDR1 and CDR2 sequences are SGHTA and FQGTGA. Trimming took off 2 bases at V and 0 bases at J, with 10 bases between the two ends. In nucleotides, the CDR3 is TGTGCCAGCAGCTTAGTTCCAGGGACGAACACCGGGGAGCTGTTTTTT. Amino acids: CASSLVPGTNTGELFF.

The V gene is TRBV18, the J gene TRBJ2-7; D may match TRBD1 or TRBD2 (6 bases each). The CDR3 totals 13 residues. Germline V CDR1 and CDR2: KGHSH, LQKENI. Trimming cost V 2 bases and J 4 bases, with 9 bases left between them. DNA of the CDR3: TGTGCCAGCTCACCAAGGGGGGATTACGAGCAGTACTTC. Translated, it gives CASSPRGDYEQYF.